The present entry profiles one TCR beta chain with its context. What this receptor recognizes is not known. Within one base of it there is no much larger clone, and no base qualities were kept. TCRbeta CDR3 regions were amplified from genomic DNA by means of the immunoSEQ Assay, a bias-controlled multiplex PCR. Processing in the source paper ran as follows. Within the assay, amplification of reference gene primers was used to estimate how many nucleated cells each sample contained. To quantify the absolute abundance of each unique TCRbeta CDR3 rearrangement, sequence reads were collapsed and filtered. Productive Simpson clonality was computed per sample as the square root of Simpson's diversity index over productive rearrangements. As stored in TCRdb, this immuneACCESS dataset retains in-frame rearrangements with V and J assigned. A fraction of the clones does not appear; measured against another copy, unresolved V genes explain less than half of the discrepancy, and the remainder lacks a known reason. The V and J calls and the clone size are those of that table, but D and trimming were determined from the DNA. Across this sample there are 250,000 to 350,000 clones, with 85% to 90% seen only once. The ten largest clonotypes hold more than 3% of the sample.

The collaborating institutions used their own protocols to collect whole blood in K2EDTA tubes. For TCRbeta analysis, collaborators shipped samples as frozen whole blood, isolated PBMCs, or DNA extracted from either of those sample types. The data stem from a study of blood T cell repertoires in COVID-19 (dated by TCRdb to the early 2020s). About the study as a whole: Collaborator samples came from the United States, Italy and Spain and covered acute and convalescent phases of COVID-19. The prospective study material was composed of cDNA or gDNA derived from T cells, B-cell-depleted T cells, or PBMCs. Deeply sampled blood TCRbeta repertoires from subjects exposed to, actively infected with, or recovered from COVID-19 were included in the dataset. The repertoires were released in a freely available public database intended as a resource for research on the immune response to SARS-CoV-2. Samples came from the ongoing ImmuneRACE study (first 160 participants) plus 1,254 subjects from 6 global collaborators. Sample metadata almost always included a de-identified subject ID, COVID-19 status, age in years and sex. Where available, HLA class I and class II types were taken from metadata supplied by the sample provider and were not determined by assay-based typing.

The germline V gene (reference sequence) specifies DFQATT as CDR1 and SNEGSKA as CDR2. Here V drops 3 bases and J drops 5 bases, and the junction holds 13 bases not matched to any gene. The CDR3 numbers 16 residues from cysteine through phenylalanine. Of the read, only the CDR3 DNA is kept; its 48 bases are in frame from base 1. Results and caveats for the whole study, not just this receptor: Clinical and demographic metadata were provided uncurated, with the amount varying by source and participant.

The chain is made from TRBV20-1 and TRBJ2-7, and TRBD2 aligns with 10 junction nucleotides. Sequenced input: peripheral blood. The clonotype was recovered from a woman aged 50 to 60 with active or convalescent COVID-19. At the DNA level, the sequence is TGCAGTGCTAGTCCCCTAGCGGGAGATGTATATCACGAGCAGTACTTC. This sequence encodes CSASPLAGDVYHEQYF.